These 14 T cell receptor beta chains were sequenced from one sample in a study of shared clonotypes between healthy human individuals. Libraries were prepared by immunoSEQ multiplex PCR; TCRdb keeps only in-frame clonotypes and omits some of them. This sample has about 2.4 million clones, with more than 85% found just once. Sequenced sample: naive CD4+ T cells from PBMCs. Documented subset: CD45RA+ positively selected. The receptor source for this set is a man aged 18 to 35 in good health. Some clones in this sample may be carry-over from other donors' samples.

This chain uses TRBV4-3 with TRBJ2-5; no clear D gene. This CDR3 is built from 15 residues. Germline CDR1 LGHNA, CDR2 YSLEER. V was trimmed by 0 bases and J by 1 base, leaving 9 bases between them. CDR3 sequence reads: CASSQESRSQETQYF. DNA for the CDR3: TGCGCCAGCAGCCAAGAGTCGCGCTCCCAAGAGACCCAGTACTTC.

The CDR3 DNA reads TGTGCCAGCACCAAAGACTGGACTAGCGAAGCTGAGCAGTTCTTC. Protein sequence: CASTKDWTSEAEQFF. The V call is TRBV2, the J call TRBJ2-1; TRBD2 matches 9 bases. V gave up 7 bases and J gave up 9 bases; unmatched junction bases: 13. This CDR3 comprises 15 residues. Germline V lookup: CDR1 SNHLY, CDR2 FYNNEI. The whole variable domain, remainder taken from reference TRBV2 and TRBJ2-1, is EPEVTQTPSHQVTQMGQEVILRCVPISNHLYFYWYRQILGQKVEFLVSFYNNEISEKSEIFDDQFSVERPDGSNFTLKIRSTKLEDSAMYFCASTKDWTSEAEQFFGPGTRLTVL.

Remarks on this clone: The sample contains more than one DNA sequence encoding this CDR3. V and J are TRBV5-1 and TRBJ1-2; D not certain. This CDR3 region has 15 residues. With 0 bases removed from V and 1 base from J, the gap between germline ends came to 10 bases. Germline V CDR1 and CDR2: SGHRS, YFSETQ. The CDR3 DNA is TGCGCCAGCAGCTTGGCGCCGGATTTTAACTATGGCTACACCTTC. Protein product: CASSLAPDFNYGYTF.

V usage is TRBV30 and J usage is TRBJ1-6; the D is unclear. CDR1 is GTSNPN and CDR2 is SVGIG in the germline V gene (reference sequence). The CDR3 has 13 amino acids. Trimming left V 5 bases short and J 9 bases short, with 14 bases between. CDR3 region: CAWDDINSSPLHF. As DNA, the CDR3 is TGTGCCTGGGATGACATAAACAGTTCACCCCTCCACTTT.

This clone showed up just once. The chain recombines TRBV7-9 with TRBJ1-2; 9 bases align to TRBD1. Germline assignment: CDR1 SEHNR and CDR2 FQNEAQ (reference sequence). Germline trimming cut 5 bases from V and 7 bases from J; bases unmatched to any gene: 8. The CDR3 runs to 14 residues. CDR3 sequence: CASSPSGTGTGYTF. The CDR3 DNA reads TGTGCCAGCAGCCCCTCCGGGACAGGGACTGGCTACACCTTC.

The chain carries TRBV7-3 and TRBJ2-7, with 7 positions matching TRBD2. Germline loops: CDR1 SGHTA, CDR2 FQGTGA. The ends lost 3 bases at V and 5 bases at J; junction bases unmatched: 13. The CDR3 is 16 residues long. This chain's CDR3 is CASSFGGVRGSHEQYF. Here the CDR3 DNA reads TGTGCCAGCAGCTTTGGAGGCGTGCGCGGGAGCCACGAGCAGTACTTC.

V gene TRBV18 combines with J gene TRBJ2-2, with TRBD2 matching 14 bases. The CDR3 is made up of 18 amino acids. V lost 1 base, J lost 4 bases, and 5 bases stayed unmatched. The germline V gene has CDR1 KGHSH and CDR2 LQKENI. The CDR3 spells CASSPRLAGGPSTGELFF. CDR3 nucleotide sequence: TGTGCCAGCTCACCACGACTAGCGGGAGGGCCGAGCACCGGGGAGCTGTTTTTT.

In this sample, this clone turned up once. At the DNA level, this CDR3 is encoded by other sequences in the same sample as well. The J gene is TRBJ2-7, the V gene TRBV5-1, with 8 bases identical to TRBD1. This CDR3 has 15 amino acids. Germline V gene data show CDR1 as SGHRS and CDR2 as YFSETQ. V was clipped by 0 bases and J by 3 bases; unmatched bases: 5. CDR3 protein: CASSLGGTGDYEQYF. Here the CDR3 DNA reads TGCGCCAGCAGCTTGGGGGGGACAGGAGACTACGAGCAGTACTTC.

The chain joins TRBV10-3 to TRBJ1-3; D is unresolved. The CDR3 runs to 12 residues. V lost 3 bases to trimming and J lost 0 bases, with 0 bases between them. CDR1 is ENHRY and CDR2 is SYGVKD in the germline V gene. This CDR3 is CAISDSGNTIYF. CDR3 sequence (DNA): TGTGCCATCAGTGACTCTGGAAACACCATATATTTT.

The V gene is TRBV11-3, the J gene TRBJ2-7; possibly TRBD1 for D (5 bases). CDR1 and CDR2 (germline): SGHNT, YENEEA. V gave up 4 bases and J gave up 6 bases, with 13 bases separating them. The CDR3 has 13 amino acids. The CDR3 DNA reads TGTGCCAGCAGCTCAGGGCCACTCTTCGAGCAGTACTTC. Residues: CASSSGPLFEQYF. Drawing the rest from reference TRBV11-3 and TRBJ2-7, the complete variable domain is EAGVVQSPRYKIIEKKQPVAFWCNPISGHNTLYWYLQNLGQGPELLIRYENEEAVDDSQLPKDRFSAERLKGVDSTLKIQPAELGDSAVYLCASSSGPLFEQYFGPGTRLTVT.

A note on this clone: Other DNA sequences from this sample encode an identical CDR3 as well. The chain couples TRBV7-2 to TRBJ2-7; a possible D gene is TRBD1 (8 bases). Germline lookup yields CDR1 SGHTA and CDR2 FQGNSA. Trimming took off 2 bases at V and 1 base at J, with 12 bases between the two ends. CDR3 length equals 15 residues. CDR3 bases: TGTGCCAGCAGCTTATACAGGGGGGGATCCTACGAGCAGTACTTC. It codes for CASSLYRGGSYEQYF.

The chain is built from TRBV29-1 and TRBJ2-5; 7 bases fit TRBD1. Germline V gene data show CDR1 as SQVTM and CDR2 as ANQGSEA. V lost 3 bases to trimming and J lost 2 bases; unmatched junction nucleotides: 3. CDR3 size: 13 residues. As DNA, the CDR3 is TGCAGCGTTGAGGGACAGACTCAAGAGACCCAGTACTTC. Translation gives CSVEGQTQETQYF.

V usage is TRBV19 and J usage is TRBJ2-5; a possible D gene is TRBD1 (5 bases). Trimming took 11 bases from V and 9 from J, leaving 22 bases between them. This CDR3 contains 13 residues. The germline V gene has CDR1 LNHDA and CDR2 SQIVND (reference sequence). The CDR3 coding sequence is TGTGCCGTATCCTTCTCAGACAGATCGGCCCAGTACTTC. Protein sequence: CAVSFSDRSAQYF.

V usage is TRBV19 and J usage is TRBJ2-2; 10 bases map to TRBD2. The ends lost 6 bases at V and 4 bases at J; junction bases unmatched: 11. The germline V gene has CDR1 LNHDA and CDR2 SQIVND (reference sequence). The CDR3 loop spans 17 amino acids. The CDR3 region has the DNA TGTGCCAGTAGGGCTAGTAGGACTAGCGGACCCACCGGGGAGCTGTTTTTT. Protein sequence: CASRASRTSGPTGELFF.